These 23 T cell receptor delta chains originate from one sample sequenced in a study of Vδ1+ human thymocytes. Study observations and caveats: In the thymus, TRG and TRD repertoires looked highly polyclonal with Gaussian CDR3 lengths.

Sequences come from RNA converted to cDNA by reverse transcription. Pooled V-gene forward primers with one constant-region reverse primer generated the CDR3 amplicons by multiplex PCR. TCRdb re-called clones from the multiplex PCR reads via CATT. The data contain over 65,000 delta-chain clones, about 35% of them singletons. No antigen has been assigned to these receptors. The sequencing input was Vdelta1+ gamma-delta thymocytes from the thymus. Subset defined: FACS-sorted CD3+ TCRalphabeta- TCRVdelta1+ TCRVdelta2- thymocytes. The receptors derive from a boy in the first two years of life who had congenital heart surgery.

The V gene is TRDV1, the J gene TRDJ1, with a possible D match to TRDD3 (6 bases). The V end lost 0 bases, the J end lost 2 bases, and 34 bases lay between the germline ends. This CDR3 spans 23 amino acids. The V gene's germline CDR1 is TSWWSYY and CDR2 QGS. For the CDR3, the DNA is TGTGCTCTTGGGGAACTAGGGAACCTCGGTCGGGGGACGTCAACTCAACCTACCGATAAACTCATCTTT. As protein: CALGELGNLGRGTSTQPTDKLIF.

V is TRDV1 and J is TRDJ1, with 13 nucleotides matching TRDD3. The CDR3 spans 22 residues. After removal of 0 bases from V and 11 bases from J, the junction contained 27 bases not matched to a gene. Germline assignment: CDR1 TSWWSYY and CDR2 QGS. In nucleotides, the CDR3 is TGTGCTCTTGGGGAACTAAGGGCTTCCTACGACGTACTGGGGGATACGCGGGGTAGGCTCATCTTT. Protein sequence: CALGELRASYDVLGDTRGRLIF.

This chain uses TRDV1 with TRDJ1; TRDD3 matches 8 bases. Trimming took 3 bases from V and 0 from J; bases not matched to a gene: 3. The germline V gene encodes CDR1 TSWWSYY and CDR2 QGS. The CDR3 consists of 15 residues. CDR3 amino acids: CALGEAGGDTDKLIF. The CDR3 bases are TGTGCTCTTGGGGAGGCTGGGGGAGACACCGATAAACTCATCTTT.

The genes are TRDV1 and TRDJ1; weak D call: TRDD3 (10 bases). V dropped 0 bases and J dropped 4 bases, with 36 bases sitting between them. This CDR3 is 23 amino acids long. Looked up from germline, CDR1 is TSWWSYY and CDR2 is QGS. CDR3 nucleotides: TGTGCTCTTGGGGAACTAACCGGCCCTTCCTACGTGGGACTGGGGGATCCCCGCGATAAACTCATCTTT. Protein product: CALGELTGPSYVGLGDPRDKLIF.

This clone has more than one count but fewer than ten. The chain is built from TRDV1 and TRDJ1; weak D call: TRDD3 (5 bases). Trimming shortened V by 5 bases and J by 2 bases, and 27 bases separated the two germline ends. Germline lookup yields CDR1 TSWWSYY and CDR2 QGS. CDR3 size: 19 residues. CDR3 DNA: TGTGCTCTTGGGAACCCGGTCCTCACGGTTGTACTGGATACCGATAAACTCATCTTT. This translates into CALGNPVLTVVLDTDKLIF.

J is TRDJ1 and V is TRDV1, with TRDD3 matching over 10 bases. This CDR3 spans 21 amino acids. J lost 2 bases, V lost 1 base, and 19 bases had no gene match. Germline V gives CDR1 TSWWSYY, CDR2 QGS. CDR3 nucleotides: TGTGCTCTTGGGGAACGAAATTCTTTTAGCGCCTTACTGGGGGATACCGATAAACTCATCTTT. Encoded protein: CALGERNSFSALLGDTDKLIF.

This chain links TRDV1 with TRDJ1, with TRDD3 identical over 9 bases. With 2 bases clipped from V and 0 bases from J, the junction kept 7 bases outside the gene matches. This CDR3 comprises 17 residues. Germline V CDR1 and CDR2: TSWWSYY, QGS. DNA for the CDR3: TGTGCTCTTGGGGAATCTTTGGGGGGATACTACACCGATAAACTCATCTTT. Translating gives CALGESLGGYYTDKLIF.

Only a few counts were recorded for this clone. The V and J genes are TRDV1 and TRDJ1; 11 bases are a match to TRDD3. V lost 3 bases to trimming and J lost 0 bases; unmatched junction nucleotides: 12. The CDR3 spans 19 residues. Per the germline V gene, CDR1 is TSWWSYY and CDR2 is QGS. CDR3 region: CALGDKAWGILAYTDKLIF. Written as DNA, the CDR3 is TGTGCTCTTGGGGACAAAGCCTGGGGGATACTTGCGTACACCGATAAACTCATCTTT.

This clone was seen a few times. The J gene is TRDJ1, the V gene TRDV1; TRDD2 or TRDD3 may be the D gene (9 bases each). Trimming took 0 bases from V and 5 from J, leaving 25 bases between them. This CDR3 region has 19 residues. CDR1 is TSWWSYY, CDR2 QGS, per germline. The CDR3 sequence is CALGELRRPSYGDTDKLIF. In DNA form, the CDR3 reads TGTGCTCTTGGGGAACTTCGTCGGCCTTCCTACGGGGATACGGATAAACTCATCTTT.

The chain recombines TRDV1 with TRDJ1, with TRDD3 matching 10 bases. This CDR3 is 22 amino acids long. V was clipped by 1 base and J by 0 bases; unmatched bases: 20. The germline CDR1 and CDR2 sequences are TSWWSYY and QGS. The CDR3 bases are TGTGCTCTTGGGGAACATCGCCTTCCTCCACTGGGGGATTTACGGTACACCGATAAACTCATCTTT. Its translation is CALGEHRLPPLGDLRYTDKLIF.

This chain links TRDV1 with TRDJ1, with TRDD3 matching 10 bases. The V and J ends lost 5 bases and 8 bases, in that order; junction bases with no gene match: 23. The CDR3 consists of 19 residues. Germline V gene data show CDR1 as TSWWSYY and CDR2 as QGS. The CDR3 protein is CALGPPSFLPSTGGSKLIF. In DNA, the CDR3 is TGTGCTCTTGGGCCACCATCTTTCCTACCAAGTACTGGGGGATCGAAACTCATCTTT.

The V gene is TRDV1, the J gene TRDJ1; tentative D call: TRDD3 (6 bases). Germline-derived CDR1 and CDR2 are TSWWSYY and QGS. Between the trimmed V and J ends, which lost 4 bases and 2 bases, there was a span of 20 bases. The CDR3 has 17 residues. The CDR3 nucleotides read TGTGCTCTTGGGGTTCAGCAGGGGATCCACCTTACCGATAAACTCATCTTT. Encoded protein: CALGVQQGIHLTDKLIF.

J is TRDJ1 and V is TRDV1; D may be TRDD3 (6 bases). Germline values: CDR1 TSWWSYY, CDR2 QGS. V lost 0 bases and J lost 3, with 20 bases in between. This CDR3 spans 18 amino acids. The CDR3 sequence is CALGELTRYARGADKLIF. For the CDR3, the DNA is TGTGCTCTTGGGGAACTCACCCGATACGCAAGGGGTGCCGATAAACTCATCTTT.

V and J are TRDV1 and TRDJ1; 11 bases map to TRDD3. The trim removed 1 base at V and 0 bases at J, leaving 16 bases unmatched. The germline CDR1 and CDR2 sequences are TSWWSYY and QGS. This CDR3 contains 21 residues. The CDR3 sequence is CALGEQPRLGDTGGYTDKLIF. The CDR3 bases are TGTGCTCTTGGGGAACAACCTCGTCTGGGGGATACTGGGGGGTACACCGATAAACTCATCTTT.

The J gene is TRDJ1, the V gene TRDV2; D is possibly TRDD3 (6 bases). Trimming shortened V by 3 bases and J by 0 bases, and 25 bases separated the two germline ends. Germline V gene lookup returns CDR1 GEAIGNYY and CDR2 EKD. CDR3 length equals 19 residues. The CDR3: CACDVLRGLRDPYTDKLIF. In DNA, the CDR3 is TGTGCCTGTGACGTTTTACGGGGATTAAGGGATCCTTACACCGATAAACTCATCTTT.

The V and J genes are TRDV1 and TRDJ1; TRDD2 matches at 8 bases. Germline V gene data show CDR1 as TSWWSYY and CDR2 as QGS. The CDR3 has 16 residues. Trimming at V came to 4 bases and at J to 3 bases, leaving 10 bases not matched to a gene. Written as DNA, the CDR3 is TGTGCTCTTGGGGGCTTCCTACGTACAGGCGCCGATAAACTCATCTTT. Protein sequence: CALGGFLRTGADKLIF.

To note about this clone: One junction end disagrees with the germline gene, perhaps due to a read error. The chain is built from TRDV1 and TRDJ1; TRDD3 matches at 9 bases. Germline assignment: CDR1 TSWWSYY and CDR2 QGS. The CDR3 has 18 residues. CDR3 nucleotides: TGTGCTCCTGGGGCCCCTACGTCTGGGGGATTTGGTACCGATAAACTCATCTTT. Its protein product is CAPGAPTSGGFGTDKLIF.

A remark on this clone: The junction and the germline gene differ at one end; a read error may be behind it. This chain uses TRDV2 with TRDJ1; 11 bases line up with TRDD3. Looked up from germline, CDR1 is GEAIGNYY and CDR2 is EKD. There are 20 residues in the CDR3. The CDR3 nucleotides read TGTGCCACCGAGAAAACCCCCCACGTACTGGGGGATAGTTACACCTATAAACTCATCTTT. Translation gives CATEKTPHVLGDSYTYKLIF.

This clone is medium-sized. This chain joins TRDV2 and TRDJ1, with 12 bases lining up with TRDD3. The germline CDR1 and CDR2 sequences are GEAIGNYY and EKD. Trimming at V came to 4 bases and at J to 0 bases, leaving 11 bases not matched to a gene. The CDR3 is 18 residues long. CDR3 sequence (DNA): TGTGCCTGTGATGTTATACTGGGGGATACTATGTACACCGATAAACTCATCTTT. It codes for CACDVILGDTMYTDKLIF.

The chain recombines TRDV1 with TRDJ1, with 12 bases identical to TRDD3. The germline V gene has CDR1 TSWWSYY and CDR2 QGS. This CDR3 region has 19 residues. J gave up 0 bases and V 1 base, and 9 bases lay outside the gene matches. The CDR3 coding sequence is TGTGCTCTTGGGGAACCCAGCCACTGGGGGATACAGGACACCGATAAACTCATCTTT. This codes for CALGEPSHWGIQDTDKLIF.

The table lists this clone with a few counts. The chain links TRDV1 to TRDJ1, with D tentatively TRDD3 (6 bases). Deletions cut 0 bases from V and 5 bases from J, with 28 bases between. The CDR3 has 20 residues. Germline loops: CDR1 TSWWSYY, CDR2 QGS. The CDR3 DNA follows: TGTGCTCTTGGGGAACTTCGGTGGGGATCCCATACGCCGGCCAATGATAAACTCATCTTT. This encodes CALGELRWGSHTPANDKLIF.

The chain links TRDV1 to TRDJ1; TRDD3 agrees at 10 bases. Germline V gene lookup returns CDR1 TSWWSYY and CDR2 QGS. The CDR3 runs to 21 residues. V trimming: 1 base; J trimming: 10 bases; junction bases outside the gene matches: 27. CDR3 residues: CALGEPEGEFLGDKLVDGLIF. As DNA, the CDR3 is TGTGCTCTTGGGGAACCGGAAGGAGAGTTCCTGGGGGATAAGCTGGTGGATGGACTCATCTTT.

The rearrangement joins TRDV1 to TRDJ1, with D hard to call. CDR1 is TSWWSYY, CDR2 QGS, per germline. The V and J ends lost 2 bases and 7 bases respectively, with 23 bases between them. This CDR3 spans 17 amino acids. The CDR3 loop reads CALGEYGSEGSSPKLIF. The CDR3 DNA is TGTGCTCTTGGGGAATACGGGTCGGAGGGGTCCAGCCCTAAACTCATCTTT.